Sequencing of this T cell receptor (beta chain) was carried out in a study of response to subunit inactivated influenza vaccine. As to this clonotype: Its target is not known.

TCRdb recomputed calls from the RT-PCR reads with MiXCR, one row per CDR3 protein. Of about 650,000 distinct CDR3 sequences in the sample, approximately 14% are singletons; the top ten hold around a tenth. Germline V gene lookup returns CDR1 SGHRS and CDR2 YFSETQ. The CDR3 loop spans 12 amino acids. Trimming shortened V by 5 bases and J by 8 bases, and 12 bases separated the two germline ends. Study findings and constraints: After each seasonal influenza vaccination, few new T cells are recruited, the authors suggested.

Sequenced material: PBMCs from blood, taken 12 days after vaccination. The chain carries TRBV5-1 and TRBJ2-3, with TRBD2 as a possible D gene (5 bases). The origin of this receptor is a man aged 50 to 59 who received an inactivated influenza vaccine. The CDR3 bases are TGCGCCAGCAGGTTCCCAGGAGGTACGCAGTATTTT. As protein: CASRFPGGTQYF. Full variable domain (missing parts from reference TRBV5-1 and TRBJ2-3): KAGVTQTPRYLIKTRGQQVTLSCSPISGHRSVSWYQQTPGQGLQFLFEYFSETQRNKGNFPGRFSGRQFSNSRSEMNVSTLELGDSALYLCASRFPGGTQYFGPGTRLTVL.